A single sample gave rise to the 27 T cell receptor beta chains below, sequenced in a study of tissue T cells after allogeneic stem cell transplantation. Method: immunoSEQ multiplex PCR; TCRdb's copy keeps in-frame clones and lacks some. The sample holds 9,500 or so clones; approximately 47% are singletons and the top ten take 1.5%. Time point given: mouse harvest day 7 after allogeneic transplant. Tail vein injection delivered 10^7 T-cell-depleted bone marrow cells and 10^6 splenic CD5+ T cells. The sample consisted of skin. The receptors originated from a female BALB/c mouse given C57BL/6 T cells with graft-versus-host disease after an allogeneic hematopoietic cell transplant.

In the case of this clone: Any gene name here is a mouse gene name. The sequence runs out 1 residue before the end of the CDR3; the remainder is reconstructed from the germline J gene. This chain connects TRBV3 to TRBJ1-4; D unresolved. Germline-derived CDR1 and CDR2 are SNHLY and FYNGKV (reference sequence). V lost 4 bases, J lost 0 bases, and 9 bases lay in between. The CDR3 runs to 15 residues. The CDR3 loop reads CASSSAKISNERLFF. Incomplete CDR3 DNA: TGTGCCAGCAGCTCCGCCAAAATTTCCAACGAAAGATTATTT.

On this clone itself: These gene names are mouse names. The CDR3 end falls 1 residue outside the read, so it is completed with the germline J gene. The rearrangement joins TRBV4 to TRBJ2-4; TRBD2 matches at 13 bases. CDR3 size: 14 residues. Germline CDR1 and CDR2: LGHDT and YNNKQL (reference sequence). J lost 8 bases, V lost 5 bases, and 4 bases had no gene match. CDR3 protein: CASSRTGGATTLYF. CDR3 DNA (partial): TGTGCCAGCAGCCGGACTGGGGGGGCAACCACCTTGTAC.

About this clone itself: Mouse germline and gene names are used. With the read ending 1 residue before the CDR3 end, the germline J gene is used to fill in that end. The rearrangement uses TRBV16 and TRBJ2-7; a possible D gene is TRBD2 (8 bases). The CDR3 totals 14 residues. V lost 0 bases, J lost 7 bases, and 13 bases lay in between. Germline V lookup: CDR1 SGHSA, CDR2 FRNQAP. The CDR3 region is CASSLDQGGAEQYF. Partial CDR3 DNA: TGTGCAAGCAGCTTAGATCAGGGGGGGGCGGAACAGTAC.

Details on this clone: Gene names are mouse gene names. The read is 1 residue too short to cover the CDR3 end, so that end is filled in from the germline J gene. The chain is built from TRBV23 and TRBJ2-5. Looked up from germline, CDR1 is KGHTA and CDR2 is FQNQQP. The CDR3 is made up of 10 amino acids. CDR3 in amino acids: CSSSQDTQYF. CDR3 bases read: TGCTCCAGCAGTCAAGACACCCAGTAC.

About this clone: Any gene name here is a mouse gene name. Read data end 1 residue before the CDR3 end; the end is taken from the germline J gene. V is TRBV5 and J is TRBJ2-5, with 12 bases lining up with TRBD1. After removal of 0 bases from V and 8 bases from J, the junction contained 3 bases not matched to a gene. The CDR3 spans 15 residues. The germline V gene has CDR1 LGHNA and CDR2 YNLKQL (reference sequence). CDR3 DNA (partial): TGTGCCAGCAGCCAAGAGGGACAGGGGGCTGGCACCCAGTAC. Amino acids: CASSQEGQGAGTQY. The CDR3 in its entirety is CASSQEGQGAGTQYF.

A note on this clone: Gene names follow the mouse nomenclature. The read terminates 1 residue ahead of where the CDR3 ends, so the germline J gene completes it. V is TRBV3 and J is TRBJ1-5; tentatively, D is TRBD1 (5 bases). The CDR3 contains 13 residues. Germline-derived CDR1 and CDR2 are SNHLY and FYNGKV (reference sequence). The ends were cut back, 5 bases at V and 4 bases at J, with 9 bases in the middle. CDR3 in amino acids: CASSPGQNQAPLF. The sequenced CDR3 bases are TGTGCCAGCAGCCCCGGACAAAACCAGGCTCCGCTT. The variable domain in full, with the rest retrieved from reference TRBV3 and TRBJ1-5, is GPKVLQIPSHQIIDMGQMVTLNCDPVSNHLYFYWYKQILGQQMEFLVNFYNGKVMEKSKLFKDQFSVERPDGSYFTLKIQPTALEDSAVYFCASSPGQNQAPLFGEGTRLSVL.

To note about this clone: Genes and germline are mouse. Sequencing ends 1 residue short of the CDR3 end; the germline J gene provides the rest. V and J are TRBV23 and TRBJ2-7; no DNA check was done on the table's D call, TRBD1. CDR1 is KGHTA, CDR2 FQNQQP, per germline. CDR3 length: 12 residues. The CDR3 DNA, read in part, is TGCTCCAGCAGGGGACAGGGATATGAACAGTAC. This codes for CSSRGQGYEQY. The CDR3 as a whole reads CSSRGQGYEQYF. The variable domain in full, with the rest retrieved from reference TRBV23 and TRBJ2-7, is DAAVTQKPRYLIKMKGQEAEMKCIPEKGHTAVFWYQQKQSKELKFLIYFQNQQPLDQIDMVKERFSAVCPSSSLCSLGIRTCEAEDSALYLCSSRGQGYEQYFGPGTRLTVL.

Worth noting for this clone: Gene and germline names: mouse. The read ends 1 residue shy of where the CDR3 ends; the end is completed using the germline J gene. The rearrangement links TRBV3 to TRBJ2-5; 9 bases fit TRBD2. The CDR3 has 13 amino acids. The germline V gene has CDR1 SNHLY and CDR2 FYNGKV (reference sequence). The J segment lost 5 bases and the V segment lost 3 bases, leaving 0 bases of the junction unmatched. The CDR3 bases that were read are TGTGCCAGCAGCTTCTGGGGGGGAGACACCCAGTAC. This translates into CASSFWGGDTQY. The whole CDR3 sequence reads CASSFWGGDTQYF. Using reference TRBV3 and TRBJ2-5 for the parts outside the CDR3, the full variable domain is GPKVLQIPSHQIIDMGQMVTLNCDPVSNHLYFYWYKQILGQQMEFLVNFYNGKVMEKSKLFKDQFSVERPDGSYFTLKIQPTALEDSAVYFCASSFWGGDTQYFGPGTRLLVL.

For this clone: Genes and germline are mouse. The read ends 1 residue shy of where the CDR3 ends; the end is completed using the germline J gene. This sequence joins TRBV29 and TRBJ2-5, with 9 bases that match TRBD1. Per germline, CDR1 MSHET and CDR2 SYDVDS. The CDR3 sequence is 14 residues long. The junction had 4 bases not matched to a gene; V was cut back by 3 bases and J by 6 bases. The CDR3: CASSLNRGRDTQYF. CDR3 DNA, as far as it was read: TGTGCTAGCAGTTTGAACAGGGGGCGGGACACCCAGTAC. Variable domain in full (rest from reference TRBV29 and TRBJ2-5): DMKVTQMPRYLIKRMGENVLLECGQDMSHETMYWYRQDPGLGLQLIYISYDVDSNSEGDIPKGYRVSRKKREHFSLILDSAKTNQTSVYFCASSLNRGRDTQYFGPGTRLLVL.

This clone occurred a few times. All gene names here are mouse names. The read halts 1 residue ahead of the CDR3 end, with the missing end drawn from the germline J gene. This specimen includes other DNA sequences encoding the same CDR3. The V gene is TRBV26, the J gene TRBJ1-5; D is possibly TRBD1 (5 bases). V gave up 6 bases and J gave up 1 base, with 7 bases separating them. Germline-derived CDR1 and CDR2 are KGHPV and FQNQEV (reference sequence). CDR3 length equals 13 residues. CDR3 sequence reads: CASSRDNNQAPLF. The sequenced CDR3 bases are TGTGCCAGCAGCCGGGACAACAACCAGGCTCCGCTT.

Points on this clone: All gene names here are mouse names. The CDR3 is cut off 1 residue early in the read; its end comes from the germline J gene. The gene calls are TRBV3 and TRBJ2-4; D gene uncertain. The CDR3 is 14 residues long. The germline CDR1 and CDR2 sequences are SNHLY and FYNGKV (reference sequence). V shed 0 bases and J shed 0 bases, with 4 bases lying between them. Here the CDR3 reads CASSLASSQNTLYF. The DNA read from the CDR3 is TGTGCCAGCAGCTTAGCCAGTAGTCAAAACACCTTGTAC.

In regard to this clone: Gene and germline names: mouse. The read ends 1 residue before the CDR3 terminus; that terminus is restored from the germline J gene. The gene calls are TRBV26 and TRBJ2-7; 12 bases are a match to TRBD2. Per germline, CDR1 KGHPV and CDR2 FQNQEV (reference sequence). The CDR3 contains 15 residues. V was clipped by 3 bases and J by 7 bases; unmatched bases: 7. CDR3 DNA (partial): TGTGCCAGCAGTCTCGACTGGGGGGGCGCGGGAGAACAGTAC. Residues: CASSLDWGGAGEQY. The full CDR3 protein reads CASSLDWGGAGEQYF. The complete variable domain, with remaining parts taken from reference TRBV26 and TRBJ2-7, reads NSKVIQTPRYLVKGQGQKAKMRCIPEKGHPVVFWYQQNKNNEFKFLINFQNQEVLQQIDMTEKRFSAECPSNSPCSLEIQSSEAGDSALYLCASSLDWGGAGEQYFGPGTRLTVL.

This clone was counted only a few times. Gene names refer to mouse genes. CDR3 in amino acids: CASSRTKNTGQLYF. CDR3 bases read: TGTGCCAGCAGTCGGACAAAAAACACCGGGCAGCTCTAC. The chain uses TRBV26 and TRBJ2-2; tentative D call: TRBD1 (5 bases). Sequencing ends 1 residue short of the CDR3 end; the germline J gene provides the rest. The CDR3 length is 14 residues. Germline V CDR1 and CDR2: KGHPV, FQNQEV (reference sequence). V was cut by 4 bases and J by 1 base, with 7 bases left in between.

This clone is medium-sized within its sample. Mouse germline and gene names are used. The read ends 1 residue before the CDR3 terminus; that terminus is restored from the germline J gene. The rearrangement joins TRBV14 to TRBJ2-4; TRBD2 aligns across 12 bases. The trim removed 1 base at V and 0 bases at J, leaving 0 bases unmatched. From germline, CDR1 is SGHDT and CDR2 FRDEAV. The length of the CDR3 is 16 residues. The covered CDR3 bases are TGTGCCAGCAGTTTCGACTGGGGGGGCAGTCAAAACACCTTGTAC. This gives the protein CASSFDWGGSQNTLY. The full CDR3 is CASSFDWGGSQNTLYF.

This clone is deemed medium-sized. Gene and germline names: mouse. The CDR3 bases that were read are TGTGCCAGCAGTCTGTTGACAGGGGCCAACGAAAGATTATTT. Encoded protein: CASSLLTGANERLF. The CDR3, in full, reads CASSLLTGANERLFF. V is TRBV26 and J is TRBJ1-4, with 8 bases matching TRBD1. The observed sequence ends 1 residue before the CDR3 terminus, with the missing tail filled in from the germline J gene. Germline assignment: CDR1 KGHPV and CDR2 FQNQEV (reference sequence). V lost 1 base, J lost 3 bases, and 1 base stayed unmatched. This CDR3 is 15 amino acids long.

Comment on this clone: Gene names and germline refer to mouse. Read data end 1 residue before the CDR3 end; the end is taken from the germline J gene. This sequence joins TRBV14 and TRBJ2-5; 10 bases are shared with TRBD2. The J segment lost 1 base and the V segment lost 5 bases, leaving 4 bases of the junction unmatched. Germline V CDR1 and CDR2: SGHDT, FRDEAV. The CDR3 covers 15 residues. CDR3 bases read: TGTGCCAGCAGCTCCGACTGGGGGGACCAAGACACCCAGTAC. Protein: CASSSDWGDQDTQY. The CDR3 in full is CASSSDWGDQDTQYF.

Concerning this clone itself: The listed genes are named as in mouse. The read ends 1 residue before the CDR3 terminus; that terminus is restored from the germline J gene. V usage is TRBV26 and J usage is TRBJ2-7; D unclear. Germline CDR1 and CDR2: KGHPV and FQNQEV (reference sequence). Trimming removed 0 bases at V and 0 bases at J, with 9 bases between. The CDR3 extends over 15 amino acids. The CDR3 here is CASSLSFRISYEQYF. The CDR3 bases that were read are TGTGCCAGCAGTCTGTCGTTCAGGATCTCCTATGAACAGTAC. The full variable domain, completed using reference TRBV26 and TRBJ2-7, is NSKVIQTPRYLVKGQGQKAKMRCIPEKGHPVVFWYQQNKNNEFKFLINFQNQEVLQQIDMTEKRFSAECPSNSPCSLEIQSSEAGDSALYLCASSLSFRISYEQYFGPGTRLTVL.

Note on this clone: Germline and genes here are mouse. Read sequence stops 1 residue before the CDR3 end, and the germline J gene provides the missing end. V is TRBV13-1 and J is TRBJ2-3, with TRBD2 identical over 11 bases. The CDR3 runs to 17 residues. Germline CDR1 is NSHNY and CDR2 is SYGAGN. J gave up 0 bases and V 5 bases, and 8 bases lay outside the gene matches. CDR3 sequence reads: CASSQRTGGLSAETLYF. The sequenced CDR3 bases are TGTGCCAGCAGCCAACGGACTGGGGGGCTTAGTGCAGAAACGCTGTAT.

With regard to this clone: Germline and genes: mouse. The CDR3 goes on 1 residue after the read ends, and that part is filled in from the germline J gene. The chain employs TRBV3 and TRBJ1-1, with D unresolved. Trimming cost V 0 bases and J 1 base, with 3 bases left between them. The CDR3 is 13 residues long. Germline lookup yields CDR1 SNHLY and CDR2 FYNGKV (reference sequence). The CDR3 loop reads CASSLAGNTEVFF. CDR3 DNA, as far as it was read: TGTGCCAGCAGCTTAGCGGGGAACACAGAAGTCTTC.

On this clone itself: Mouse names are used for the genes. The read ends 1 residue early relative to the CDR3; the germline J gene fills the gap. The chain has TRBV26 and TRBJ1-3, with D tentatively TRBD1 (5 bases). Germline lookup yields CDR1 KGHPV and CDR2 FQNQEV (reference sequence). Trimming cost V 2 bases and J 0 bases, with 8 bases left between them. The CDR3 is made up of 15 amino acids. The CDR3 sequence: CASSLGGYSGNTLYF. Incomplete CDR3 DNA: TGTGCCAGCAGTCTGGGGGGGTATTCTGGAAATACGCTCTAT.

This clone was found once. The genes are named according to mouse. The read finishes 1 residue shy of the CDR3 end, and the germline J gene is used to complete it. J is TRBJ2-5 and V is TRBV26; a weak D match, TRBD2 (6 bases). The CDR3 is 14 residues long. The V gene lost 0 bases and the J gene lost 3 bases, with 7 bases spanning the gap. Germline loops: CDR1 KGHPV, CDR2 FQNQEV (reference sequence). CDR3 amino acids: CASSLSWGQDTQYF. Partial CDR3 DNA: TGTGCCAGCAGTCTGTCTTGGGGGCAAGACACCCAGTAC.

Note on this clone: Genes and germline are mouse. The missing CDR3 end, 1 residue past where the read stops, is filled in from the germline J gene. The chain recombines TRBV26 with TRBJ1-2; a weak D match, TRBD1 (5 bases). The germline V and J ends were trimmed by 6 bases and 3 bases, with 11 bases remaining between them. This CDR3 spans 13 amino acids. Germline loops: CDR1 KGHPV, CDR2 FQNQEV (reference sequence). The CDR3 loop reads CASSRRVDSDYTF. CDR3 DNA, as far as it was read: TGTGCCAGCAGCCGCAGGGTGGACTCCGACTACACC.

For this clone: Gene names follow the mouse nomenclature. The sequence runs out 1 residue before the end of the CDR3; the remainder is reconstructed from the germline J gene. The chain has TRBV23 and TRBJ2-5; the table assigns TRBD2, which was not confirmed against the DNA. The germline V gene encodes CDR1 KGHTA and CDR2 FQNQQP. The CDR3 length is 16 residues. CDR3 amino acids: CSSSQSRDWGKDTQYF. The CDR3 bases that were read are TGCTCCAGCAGTCAATCGAGGGACTGGGGGAAAGACACCCAGTAC.

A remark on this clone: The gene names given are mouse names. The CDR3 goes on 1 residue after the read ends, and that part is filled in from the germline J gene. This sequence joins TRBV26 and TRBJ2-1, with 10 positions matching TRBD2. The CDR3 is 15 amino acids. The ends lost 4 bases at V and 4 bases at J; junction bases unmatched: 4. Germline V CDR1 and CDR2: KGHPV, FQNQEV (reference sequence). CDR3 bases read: TGTGCCAGCAGTCAGACTGGGGGGCTATATGCTGAGCAGTTC. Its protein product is CASSQTGGLYAEQF. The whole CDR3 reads CASSQTGGLYAEQFF.

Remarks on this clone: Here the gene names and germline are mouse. CDR3 residues: CASSLDGGDTQYF. The sequenced CDR3 bases are TGTGCCAGCAGCTTAGACGGAGGAGACACCCAGTAC. V is TRBV3 and J is TRBJ2-5; D is undetermined. The read halts 1 residue ahead of the CDR3 end, with the missing end drawn from the germline J gene. The CDR3 contains 13 residues. Germline CDR1 SNHLY, CDR2 FYNGKV (reference sequence). Trimming removed 1 base at V and 5 bases at J, with 7 bases between.

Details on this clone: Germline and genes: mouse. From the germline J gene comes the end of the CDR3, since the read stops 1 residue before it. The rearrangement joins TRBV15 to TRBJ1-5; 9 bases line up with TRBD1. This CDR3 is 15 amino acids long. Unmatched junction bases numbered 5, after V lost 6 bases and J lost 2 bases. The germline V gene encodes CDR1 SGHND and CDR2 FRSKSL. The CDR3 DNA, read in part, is TGTGCCAGCAGCCTGGGACAGGGTGACAACCAGGCTCCGCTT. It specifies CASSLGQGDNQAPL. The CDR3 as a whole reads CASSLGQGDNQAPLF. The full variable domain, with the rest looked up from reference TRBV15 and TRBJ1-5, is DAGVTQTPRHEVAEKGQTIILKCEPVSGHNDLFWYRQTKIQGLELLSYFRSKSLMEDGGAFKDRFKAEMLNSSFSTLKIQPTEPKDSAVYLCASSLGQGDNQAPLFGEGTRLSVL.

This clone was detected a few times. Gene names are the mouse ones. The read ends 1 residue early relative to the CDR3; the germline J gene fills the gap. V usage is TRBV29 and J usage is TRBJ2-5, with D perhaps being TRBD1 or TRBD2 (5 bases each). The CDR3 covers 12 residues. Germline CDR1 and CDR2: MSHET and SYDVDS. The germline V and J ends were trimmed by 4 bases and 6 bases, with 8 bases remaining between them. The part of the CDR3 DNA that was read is TGTGCTAGCAGTTGGGGCAGGGACACCCAGTAC. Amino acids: CASSWGRDTQY. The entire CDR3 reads CASSWGRDTQYF.